This T cell receptor (beta chain) derives from a study of blood T cell repertoires in COVID-19. Background on the study: T cells, B-cell-depleted T cells, or PBMCs supplied cDNA or gDNA.

Per the authors' pipeline: By means of reference gene primer amplification, nucleated cell counts were estimated. Data came from immunoSEQ multiplex PCR; TCRdb stores just in-frame clones and leaves some out. V and J calls and clone size come straight from that table; D and trimming were deduced from the DNA. The table has more than 100,000 clones, about nine tenths seen once. Trimming shortened V by 0 bases and J by 7 bases, and 19 bases separated the two germline ends. CDR1 is LGHNA, CDR2 YNFKEQ, per germline. The CDR3 is 17 amino acids. This sequence originates from a man in his forties or fifties with acute or convalescent COVID-19. The sample taken for sequencing was peripheral blood. This chain joins TRBV4-2 and TRBJ1-5; D might be TRBD1 (5 bases). Here the CDR3 DNA reads TGTGCCAGCAGCCAAGAGGGGGGGGAGGCGAGGAACCAGCCCCAGCATTTT. Amino acids: CASSQEGGEARNQPQHF.